Listed below are T cell receptor beta chains from one sample, sequenced in a study of T cell repertoires in cytomegalovirus infection. TCRdb reanalysed the reads using MiXCR and keeps one entry per CDR3 protein. The table has roughly 500,000 distinct CDR3 sequences, 30% to 35% seen once. No antigens are known for them. The source was cultured PBMCs, collected from culture after CMV antigen stimulation. The receptors were sampled from a human donor in good health (CMV status not recorded). Some clones in this sample may be carry-over from other donors' samples. Each CDR3 is given with its conserved first and last residue. Clone size is shown for a subset of rows, as once, few, many or a class of expanded clone.

>TRBV5-1|-
CASSQTSGSGVGELFF
>TRBV7-9|few
CASSLFGTGDQETQYF
>TRBV7-9|-
CASTKYGTGATNEKLFF
>TRBV19|few
CASSTYRDSGRQPQHF
>TRBV7-2|many
CASSITATNTEAFF
>TRBV7-2|-
CASSRQGEAFF
>TRBV4-1|-
CASSQVPVRPDTQYF
>TRBV14|-
CASSLFPGLAGFLNEQFF
>TRBV10-3|few
CAISGTADSYEQYF
>TRBV7-3|-
CASSSIGGGATEAFF
>TRBV7-4|-
CASSVTSVEETQYF
>TRBV20-1|once
CSARDMTSNQPQHF
>TRBV12-3/TRBV12-4|few
CASSLGAGSKSDTQYF
>TRBV7-2|-
CASSFSGQGGTGELFF
>TRBV20-1|few
CSAPLAGNTDTQYF
>TRBV2|-
CASSDPRGWGTEAFF
>TRBV5-1|-
CASSLAGTSVNEQFF
>TRBV20-1|-
CSAHSGGPGETQYF
>TRBV7-2|many
CASSSHSGQQYYGYTF
>TRBV7-2|many
CASSSDTGQYNSPLHF
>TRBV27|few
CASSLPPGTSRYNEQFF
>TRBV7-9|-
CASTRGGTQYF